These 32 T cell receptor beta chains were sequenced from one sample in a study of radiotherapy plus CTLA-4 blockade in lung cancer. Some clones are missing from TCRdb's copy, which holds only in-frame ones; the method was immunoSEQ multiplex PCR. Counted here are 95,000 to 150,000 clones, 85% to 90% occurring once; the ten biggest clones make up 5.5% to 8%. The sequencing here drew on peripheral blood, taken from a patient treated with radiotherapy plus ipilimumab. Source of these receptors: a human donor with non-small cell lung cancer that progressed on radiotherapy plus ipilimumab.

The chain uses TRBV4-2 and TRBJ2-7, with 7 bases fitting TRBD1. The junction had 4 bases not matched to a gene; V was cut back by 4 bases and J by 1 base. This CDR3 has 14 residues. Germline CDR1 LGHNA, CDR2 YNFKEQ. Here the CDR3 DNA reads TGTGCCAGCAGCCGTGGACAGGCTTCCTACGAGCAGTACTTC. It yields the protein CASSRGQASYEQYF.

This CDR3 reads CASRGALDYGYTF. For the CDR3, the DNA is TGTGCCAGCAGAGGGGCATTGGACTATGGCTACACCTTC. This sequence joins TRBV6-1 and TRBJ1-2; possible D gene TRBD1, 5 bases. V was trimmed by 6 bases and J by 3 bases, leaving 11 bases between them. CDR1 is MNHNS, CDR2 SASEGT, per germline. The CDR3 consists of 13 residues.

In its sample, this clone was seen once. This chain links TRBV6-4 with TRBJ1-1; 10 positions agree with TRBD1. The V gene's germline CDR1 is MRHNA and CDR2 SNTAGT. CDR3 length equals 14 residues. J gave up 4 bases and V 7 bases, and 6 bases lay outside the gene matches. The CDR3 region is CASKGTGEGTEAFF. The DNA for the CDR3 is TGTGCCAGCAAAGGGACAGGGGAGGGCACTGAAGCTTTCTTT.

V is TRBV6-1 and J is TRBJ2-7; possibly TRBD2 for D (6 bases). Trimming removed 0 bases at V and 6 bases at J, with 6 bases between. Germline values: CDR1 MNHNS, CDR2 SASEGT. The CDR3 is 12 residues long. The CDR3 bases are TGTGCCAGCAGTGAAGCGGGGGGCGAGCAGTACTTC. Protein: CASSEAGGEQYF.

This clone turned up a few times. The chain joins TRBV6-1 to TRBJ1-2; no firm D call. Trimming pared 9 bases from V and 4 bases from J, leaving 21 bases between. The CDR3 is made up of 15 amino acids. Per germline, CDR1 MNHNS and CDR2 SASEGT. CDR3 sequence reads: CASGVEGGFGYGYTF. CDR3 in DNA: TGTGCCAGTGGGGTCGAAGGAGGATTTGGCTATGGCTACACCTTC.

This chain uses TRBV10-3 with TRBJ1-1; 8 bases are shared with TRBD1. The CDR3 totals 12 residues. J gave up 11 bases and V 0 bases, and 2 bases lay outside the gene matches. CDR1 and CDR2 from the germline V gene are ENHRY and SYGVKD. CDR3 region: CAISESTGAAFF. In DNA form, the CDR3 reads TGTGCCATCAGTGAGTCGACAGGGGCCGCTTTCTTT.

The chain has TRBV7-3 and TRBJ2-1; no definite D call. Germline V lookup: CDR1 SGHTA, CDR2 FQGTGA. Trimming removed 6 bases at V and 9 bases at J, with 24 bases between. This CDR3 is 16 amino acids long. The CDR3 reads CASSPIEDPRLGEQFF. The DNA for the CDR3 is TGTGCCAGCAGTCCTATCGAGGATCCTCGGTTGGGTGAGCAGTTCTTC.

Remarks on this clone: Other DNA sequences in this specimen translate into the identical CDR3. The genes are TRBV21-1 and TRBJ2-7; the D segment call TRBD2 is taken from the table without a DNA check. TRBV21-1 is a listed pseudogene. The CDR3 has 16 residues. This chain's CDR3 is CASSKRGRGGNYEQYF. The CDR3 coding sequence is TGTGCCAGCAGCAAAAGGGGTCGGGGGGGAAACTACGAGCAGTACTTC.

The chain couples TRBV5-1 to TRBJ2-1, with a possible D match to TRBD2 (5 bases). The germline V and J ends were trimmed by 0 bases and 8 bases, with 18 bases remaining between them. The CDR3 length is 16 residues. From germline, CDR1 is SGHRS and CDR2 YFSETQ. CDR3 sequence reads: CASSLVVDYKRDEQFF. The CDR3 bases are TGCGCCAGCAGCTTGGTGGTAGACTACAAGAGGGATGAGCAGTTCTTC.

As regards this clone: One junction end disagrees with the germline gene, perhaps due to a read error. Here the CDR3 DNA reads TGCAGATTCGTTCTTGGCACCCAAAGAGGCTACGAGCAGTACTTC. The encoded protein is CRFVLGTQRGYEQYF. The chain is built from TRBV19 and TRBJ2-7, with D unresolved. The CDR3 length is 15 residues. Germline assignment: CDR1 LNHDA and CDR2 SQIVND (reference sequence).

This chain connects TRBV5-1 to TRBJ2-4; 7 nucleotides match TRBD2. This CDR3 comprises 16 residues. The junction had 3 bases not matched to a gene; V was cut back by 0 bases and J by 0 bases. Looked up from germline, CDR1 is SGHRS and CDR2 is YFSETQ. The CDR3 nucleotides read TGCGCCAGCAGCTTGGTAGCGGGTATAGCCAAAAACATTCAGTACTTC. Translation: CASSLVAGIAKNIQYF.

The CDR3 DNA reads as TGTGCCAGCAGCTGGGGACAAAATCAGCCCCAGCATTTT. Its translation is CASSWGQNQPQHF. The genes are TRBV7-3 and TRBJ1-5; D is possibly TRBD1 (6 bases). This CDR3 has 13 amino acids. Per germline, CDR1 SGHTA and CDR2 FQGTGA. The V and J ends lost 4 bases and 4 bases respectively, with 8 bases between them.

The chain couples TRBV10-2 to TRBJ2-1; 7 positions agree with TRBD2. CDR3 length equals 15 residues. The germline V gene has CDR1 WSHSY and CDR2 SAAADI. V trimming: 7 bases; J trimming: 0 bases; junction bases outside the gene matches: 6. The CDR3: CASTPSGDSYNEQFF. CDR3 DNA: TGCGCCAGCACTCCGAGCGGGGACTCCTACAATGAGCAGTTCTTC.

This clone was found once. The genes are TRBV2 and TRBJ1-4; D is undetermined. CDR1 and CDR2 (germline): SNHLY, FYNNEI. V was shortened by 3 bases and J by 9 bases, with 14 bases between the two germline ends. The CDR3 has 14 residues. DNA for the CDR3: TGTGCCAGCAGTGACCATCTACCTGGCCAAAAACTGTTTTTT. Its translation: CASSDHLPGQKLFF. Variable domain in full (rest from reference TRBV2 and TRBJ1-4): EPEVTQTPSHQVTQMGQEVILRCVPISNHLYFYWYRQILGQKVEFLVSFYNNEISEKSEIFDDQFSVERPDGSNFTLKIRSTKLEDSAMYFCASSDHLPGQKLFFGSGTQLSVL.

The gene calls are TRBV6-5 and TRBJ2-5; D call uncertain. The DNA end is a closer match to TRBJ2-7, so the J assignment may be wrong. The V gene's germline CDR1 is MNHEY and CDR2 SVGAGI. The CDR3 spans 15 residues. The CDR3 reads CASSYSNPSWDEQYF. CDR3 sequence (DNA): TGTGCCAGCAGTTACTCGAATCCGAGTTGGGACGAGCAGTACTTC.

The V and J genes are TRBV4-1 and TRBJ2-3; tentatively, D is TRBD1 (6 bases). The germline CDR1 and CDR2 sequences are MGHRA and YSYEKL. The CDR3 has 16 residues. V was cut by 0 bases and J by 8 bases, with 18 bases left in between. The CDR3 loop reads CASSQEIGSGAITQYF. The DNA for the CDR3 is TGCGCCAGCAGCCAAGAAATAGGGTCAGGGGCAATTACGCAGTATTTT.

The chain joins TRBV2 to TRBJ2-2, with 12 bases aligning to TRBD2. The CDR3 has 18 residues. V gave up 6 bases and J gave up 1 base; unmatched junction bases: 9. Germline V gene data show CDR1 as SNHLY and CDR2 as FYNNEI. CDR3 sequence (DNA): TGTGCCAGCAGGTTCCTAGCGGGAGGGCCTAGGAACACCGGGGAGCTGTTTTTT. It codes for CASRFLAGGPRNTGELFF.

The chain combines TRBV27 with TRBJ2-7, with 9 bases that match TRBD1. The CDR3 sequence is 16 residues long. J lost 0 bases, V lost 4 bases, and 7 bases had no gene match. In germline, CDR1 is MNHEY, CDR2 SMNVEV (reference sequence). CDR3 residues: CASSSKWGQGSYEQYF. CDR3 in DNA: TGTGCCAGCAGTTCAAAGTGGGGACAGGGCTCCTACGAGCAGTACTTC.

This sequence joins TRBV6-5 and TRBJ1-4; possibly TRBD1 for D (6 bases). The CDR3 has 16 residues. The V end was cut by 2 bases, the J end by 3 bases, with 13 bases between. Germline V CDR1 and CDR2: MNHEY, SVGAGI. DNA for the CDR3: TGTGCCAGCAGTTACCGGGGGGCCTCAGCTAATGAAAAACTGTTTTTT. It codes for CASSYRGASANEKLFF.

The J gene is TRBJ1-2, the V gene TRBV6-5, with a weak D call TRBD1 (5 bases). CDR3 length equals 13 residues. Trimming took 6 bases from V and 3 from J, leaving 11 bases between them. Germline CDR1 reads MNHEY; CDR2 reads SVGAGI. The CDR3 protein is CASSKDRYYGYTF. In DNA, the CDR3 is TGTGCCAGCAGCAAAGACAGATACTATGGCTACACCTTC.

The V and J genes are TRBV5-5 and TRBJ1-1; TRBD1 is a possible D gene (5 bases). CDR1 is SGHKS and CDR2 is YYEKEE in the germline V gene (reference sequence). The germline V and J ends were trimmed by 2 bases and 1 base, with 15 bases remaining between them. This CDR3 contains 16 residues. CDR3 nucleotides: TGTGCCAGCAGCTTACACCCGGGACTTACGAACACTGAAGCTTTCTTT. The encoded protein is CASSLHPGLTNTEAFF.

V usage is TRBV6-1 and J usage is TRBJ2-1; D is possibly TRBD1 (6 bases). Germline V CDR1 and CDR2: MNHNS, SASEGT. The CDR3 spans 14 residues. Trimming removed 10 bases from V and 7 bases from J, with 20 bases in between. CDR3 sequence reads: CATSGRGNRNEQFF. The CDR3 DNA follows: TGTGCCACCTCTGGCAGGGGAAATAGGAATGAGCAGTTCTTC.

The chain joins TRBV19 to TRBJ2-7; D is undetermined. The CDR3 length is 13 residues. V lost 1 base to trimming and J lost 6 bases, with 10 bases between them. Germline V CDR1 and CDR2: LNHDA, SQIVND (reference sequence). CDR3 sequence reads: CASSIAPLSEQYF. The CDR3, as DNA: TGTGCCAGTAGTATAGCCCCCTTGTCCGAGCAGTACTTC. The full variable domain, its missing parts supplied by reference TRBV19 and TRBJ2-7, is DGGITQSPKYLFRKEGQNVTLSCEQNLNHDAMYWYRQDPGQGLRLIYYSQIVNDFQKGDIAEGYSVSREKKESFPLTVTSAQKNPTAFYLCASSIAPLSEQYFGPGTRLTVT.

V gene TRBV6-5 combines with J gene TRBJ1-5, with D possibly TRBD1 on 5 matching bases. CDR1 and CDR2 (germline): MNHEY, SVGAGI. CDR3 length: 12 residues. Trimming removed 6 bases at V and 10 bases at J, with 13 bases between. The CDR3 protein is CASRGALGPQHF. The CDR3 DNA reads TGTGCCAGCAGAGGGGCCTTAGGACCCCAGCATTTT.

This clone was recorded once. This same CDR3 is encoded by further DNA sequences in the sample. The chain carries TRBV5-1 and TRBJ2-2, with D perhaps matching TRBD1 or TRBD2 (6 bases each). The V and J ends lost 4 bases and 4 bases respectively, with 17 bases between them. In germline, CDR1 is SGHRS, CDR2 YFSETQ. CDR3 length: 16 residues. CDR3 DNA sequence: TGCGCCAGCAGCACCTCGGGGGCCCAGGGCACCGGGGAGCTGTTTTTT. Translating it yields CASSTSGAQGTGELFF.

This chain uses TRBV6-1 with TRBJ1-6; 11 positions agree with TRBD1. Trimming took 6 bases from V and 7 from J; bases not matched to a gene: 2. The CDR3 runs to 14 residues. CDR1 and CDR2 (germline): MNHNS, SASEGT. The CDR3 region is CASRGTGGNSPLHF. CDR3 DNA: TGTGCCAGCAGAGGGACAGGGGGAAATTCACCCCTCCACTTT.

This chain joins TRBV7-6 and TRBJ2-1, with a possible D match to TRBD2 (6 bases). The CDR3 spans 15 residues. CDR1 is SGHVS, CDR2 FNYEAQ, per germline. V was trimmed by 5 bases and J by 9 bases, leaving 20 bases between them. CDR3: CASSLYERATTEQFF. The CDR3 coding sequence is TGTGCCAGCAGCCTGTATGAGCGGGCAACGACTGAGCAGTTCTTC.

The genes are TRBV9 and TRBJ2-7, with D unresolved. The CDR3 has 14 residues. V gave up 4 bases and J gave up 3 bases, with 14 bases separating them. Per germline, CDR1 SGDLS and CDR2 YYNGEE. The CDR3 reads CASSPAMALYEQYF. CDR3 DNA: TGTGCCAGCAGCCCCGCCATGGCCCTCTACGAGCAGTACTTC.

This rearrangement joins TRBV6-5 to TRBJ2-7; a possible D gene is TRBD2 (5 bases). The length of the CDR3 is 15 residues. V was trimmed by 8 bases and J by 0 bases, leaving 17 bases between them. Germline assignment: CDR1 MNHEY and CDR2 SVGAGI. The CDR3 here is CASGALRAASYEQYF. CDR3 coding DNA: TGTGCCAGCGGAGCACTGCGGGCAGCCTCCTACGAGCAGTACTTC.

This chain uses TRBV18 with TRBJ2-2; D is undetermined. Germline lookup yields CDR1 KGHSH and CDR2 LQKENI. CDR3 length equals 16 residues. V was pared by 1 base and J by 1 base, with 10 bases between. CDR3 DNA sequence: TGTGCCAGCTCACCACGCAAGACTTGGAACACCGGGGAGCTGTTTTTT. It yields the protein CASSPRKTWNTGELFF.

V and J are TRBV19 and TRBJ1-2; weak D call: TRBD1 (5 bases). Germline lookup yields CDR1 LNHDA and CDR2 SQIVND (reference sequence). This CDR3 comprises 14 residues. With 6 bases removed from V and 4 bases from J, the gap between germline ends came to 15 bases. In DNA form, the CDR3 reads TGTGCCAGTAGGACGGACACGAAGCTCTATGGCTACACCTTC. This encodes CASRTDTKLYGYTF.

Points on this clone: At one end, the junction sequence differs from germline, possibly due to a read error. The V gene is TRBV6-6, the J gene TRBJ1-5, with D possibly matching TRBD1 (6 bases). The CDR3 runs 14 residues. The germline CDR1 and CDR2 sequences are MNHNY and SVGAGI (reference sequence). CDR3 protein: CASSPGVGNQPQHF. CDR3 in DNA: TGTGCCAGCAGTCCAGGGGTCGGCAACCAGCCCCAGCATTTT.